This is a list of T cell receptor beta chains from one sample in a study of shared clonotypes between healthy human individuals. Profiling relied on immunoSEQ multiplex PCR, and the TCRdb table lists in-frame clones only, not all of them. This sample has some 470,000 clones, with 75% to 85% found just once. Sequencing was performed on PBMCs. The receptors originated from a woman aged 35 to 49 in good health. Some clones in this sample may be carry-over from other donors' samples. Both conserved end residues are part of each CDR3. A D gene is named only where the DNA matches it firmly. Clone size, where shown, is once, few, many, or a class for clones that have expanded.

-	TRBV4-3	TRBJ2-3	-	TGCGCCAGCAGCCAAGTGGGGGGAAGTGTAGCAGATACGCAGTATTTT	CASSQVGGSVADTQYF
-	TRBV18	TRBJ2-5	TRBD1	TGTGCCAGCTCCCCGGACAGGGGGCTTTCGAACTTGCTGACCCAGTACTTC	CASSPDRGLSNLLTQYF
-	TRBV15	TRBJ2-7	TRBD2	TGTGCCACCAGCAGACTAGCGGGAGGCACCTACGAGCAGTACTTC	CATSRLAGGTYEQYF
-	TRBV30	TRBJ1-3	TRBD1	TGTGCCTGGAGTGTACCCGGGACAGCAACTGGAAACACCATATATTTT	CAWSVPGTATGNTIYF
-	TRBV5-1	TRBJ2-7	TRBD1	TGCGCCAGCAGCCAACCCCCGGGACAGGGGTACGAGCAGTACTTC	CASSQPPGQGYEQYF
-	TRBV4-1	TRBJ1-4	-	TGCGCCAGCAGCCCACCTAGAGGGGGTGGCGAAAAACTGTTTTTT	CASSPPRGGGEKLFF
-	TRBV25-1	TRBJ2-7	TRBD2	TGTGCCAGCAGCGATCCAGGGACTAGCGGGGACGAGCAGTACTTC	CASSDPGTSGDEQYF
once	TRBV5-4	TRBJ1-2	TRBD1	TGTGCCAGCAGCCAGACAGGGCCCTATGGCTACACCTTC	CASSQTGPYGYTF
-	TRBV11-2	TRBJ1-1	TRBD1	TGTGCCAGCAGCTTGGTATTCAGGGGGTTAAGAACTGAAGCTTTCTTT	CASSLVFRGLRTEAFF
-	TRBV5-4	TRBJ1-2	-	TGTGCCAGCAGCTTGGGGGTTACAGGGTCGGATGGCTACACCTTC	CASSLGVTGSDGYTF
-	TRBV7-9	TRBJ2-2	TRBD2	TGTGCCAGCAGCCCTAGCGGGAGGAGCGGGGAGCTGTTTTTT	CASSPSGRSGELFF
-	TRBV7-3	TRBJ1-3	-	TGTGCCAGCAGCTTAACCGGTTCTGGAAACACCATATATTTT	CASSLTGSGNTIYF
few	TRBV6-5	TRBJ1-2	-	TGTGCCAGCAGTTTGGGAAGTCGCGACTATGGCTACACCTTC	CASSLGSRDYGYTF
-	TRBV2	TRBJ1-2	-	TGTGCCAGCAGTGAATCGGTAGGCTCAATCTATGGCTACACCTTC	CASSESVGSIYGYTF
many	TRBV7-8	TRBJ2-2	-	TGTGCCAGCAGCTTGGTTATAGCGGACACCGGGGAGCTGTTTTTT	CASSLVIADTGELFF
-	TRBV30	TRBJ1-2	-	TGTGCCTGGAGTTCCCTCGGCGCAGGCTACACCTTC	CAWSSLGAGYTF
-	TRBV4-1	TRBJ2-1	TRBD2	TGCGCCAGCAGCCTCTCACTTGGGACTAGCTACAATGAGCAGTTCTTC	CASSLSLGTSYNEQFF
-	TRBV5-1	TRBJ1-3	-	TGCGCCAGCGGGGATTTGGGTGGAAACACCATATATTTT	CASGDLGGNTIYF
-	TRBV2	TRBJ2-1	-	TGTGCCAGCAGTGGGAGCAGCCCCGACAATGAGCAGTTCTTC	CASSGSSPDNEQFF
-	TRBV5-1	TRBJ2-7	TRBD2	TGCGCCAGCAGCTTGGTGTCTAGCGGACGTTACGAGCAGTACTTC	CASSLVSSGRYEQYF
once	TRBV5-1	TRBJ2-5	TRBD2	TGCGCCAGCAGCGAAAGCGGGAGGGTAGAGACCCAGTACTTC	CASSESGRVETQYF
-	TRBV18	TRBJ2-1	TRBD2	TGTGCCAGCTCACCACCGAGCGGGAGGGACAATGAGCAGTTCTTC	CASSPPSGRDNEQFF
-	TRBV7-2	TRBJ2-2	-	TGTGCCAGCAGCGACGGGCTAGCGAACACCGGGGAGCTGTTTTTT	CASSDGLANTGELFF
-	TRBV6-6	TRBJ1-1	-	TGTGCCAGCAGTTACGTAGGTGAAGCTTTCTTT	CASSYVGEAFF
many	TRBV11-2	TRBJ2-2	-	TGTGCCAGCAGCACCCCAAGGAACACCGGGGAGCTGTTTTTT	CASSTPRNTGELFF
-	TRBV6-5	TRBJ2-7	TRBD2	TGTGCCAGCAGTTACTCCTTAGGAGCGGGAGTCTACGAGCAGTACTTC	CASSYSLGAGVYEQYF
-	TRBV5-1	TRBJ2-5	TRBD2	TGCGCCAGCAGCCAGCGACTAGCCCCAGAGACCCAGTACTTC	CASSQRLAPETQYF
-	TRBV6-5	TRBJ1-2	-	TGTGCCAGCAGTTACAGGCAAGGGGCGATTAATGGCTACACCTTC	CASSYRQGAINGYTF
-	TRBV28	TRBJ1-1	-	TGTGCCAGCAGTATGGTCGTGAACACTGAAGCTTTCTTT	CASSMVVNTEAFF
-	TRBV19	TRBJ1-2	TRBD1	TGTGCCAGTAGTCTCACCCCCGAGACAGGGAACGGCTACACCTTC	CASSLTPETGNGYTF
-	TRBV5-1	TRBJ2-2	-	TGCGCCAGCAGCTTGGTGGGGAACACCGGGGAGCTGTTTTTT	CASSLVGNTGELFF
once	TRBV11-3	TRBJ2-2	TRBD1	TGTGCCAGCAGCTTAGAGTCAGGGGGCAACACCGGGGAGCTGTTTTTT	CASSLESGGNTGELFF
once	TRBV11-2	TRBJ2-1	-	TGTGCCAGCAGCCGATCCTTGGAGCAGTTCTTC	CASSRSLEQFF
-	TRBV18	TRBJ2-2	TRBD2	TGTGCCAGCTCCGGACTAGCGGGGTCGAACACCGGGGAGCTGTTTTTT	CASSGLAGSNTGELFF
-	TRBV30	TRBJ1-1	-	TGTGCCTGGAGAACAGTCTCATATATGAACACTGAAGCTTTCTTT	CAWRTVSYMNTEAFF
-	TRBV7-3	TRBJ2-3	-	TGTGCCAGCAGCCGCGGAGGGCCCCTACATACGCAGTATTTT	CASSRGGPLHTQYF
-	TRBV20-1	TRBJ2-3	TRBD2	TGCAGTGCCCAGAGAGGGACTAGTTTAAATTTT	CSAQRGTSLNF
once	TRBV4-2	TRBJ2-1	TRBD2	TGTGCCAGCAGCCGGGCTGTGCGGGAGGGGACCCACAATGAGCAGTTCTTC	CASSRAVREGTHNEQFF
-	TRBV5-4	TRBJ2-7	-	TGTGCCAGCAGCCCCGTCGCGACAGGGAGGGAGCAGTACTTC	CASSPVATGREQYF
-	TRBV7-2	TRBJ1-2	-	TGTGCCAGCAGCTTAGGAGGCGCCCCCTTAGGGAATGGCTACACCTTC	CASSLGGAPLGNGYTF
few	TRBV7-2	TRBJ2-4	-	TGTGCCAGCAGCTTAGACAGGGTAGTCGACATTCAGTACTTC	CASSLDRVVDIQYF
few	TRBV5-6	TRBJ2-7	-	TGTGCCAGCAGCGCCTTAGGGACGGCTGACCCAACGCATTACTTC	CASSALGTADPTHYF
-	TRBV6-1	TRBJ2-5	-	TGTGCCAGCAACCGCGACAGAACCCAAGAGACCCAGTACTTC	CASNRDRTQETQYF
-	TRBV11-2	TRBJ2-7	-	TGTGCCAGCAGCTTAGTCGGGATACCCGCCTACGAGCAGTACTTC	CASSLVGIPAYEQYF
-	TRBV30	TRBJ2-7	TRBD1	TGTGCCGGGGCCCCCCAGACAGGGTTCGAGCAGTACTTC	CAGAPQTGFEQYF